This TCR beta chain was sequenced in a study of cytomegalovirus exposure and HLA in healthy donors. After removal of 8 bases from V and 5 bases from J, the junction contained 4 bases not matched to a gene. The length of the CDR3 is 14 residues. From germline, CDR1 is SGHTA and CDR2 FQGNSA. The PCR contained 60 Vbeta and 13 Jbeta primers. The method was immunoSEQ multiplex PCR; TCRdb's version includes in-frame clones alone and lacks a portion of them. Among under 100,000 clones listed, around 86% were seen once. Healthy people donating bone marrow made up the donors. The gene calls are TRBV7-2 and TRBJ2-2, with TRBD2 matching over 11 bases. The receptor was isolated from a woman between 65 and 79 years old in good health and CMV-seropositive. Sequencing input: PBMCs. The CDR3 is CASPASGRTGELFF. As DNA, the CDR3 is TGTGCCAGCCCTGCTAGCGGGAGGACCGGGGAGCTGTTTTTT.